A single sample gave rise to the 32 T cell receptor beta chains below, sequenced in a study of regulatory T cells in long-lasting Graves disease listed by TCRdb under 2021. Libraries were built with multiplex PCR. Sequenced on an Illumina HiSeq 4000. To build TCR beta libraries, CDR3 regions were amplified by Arm-PCR using iRepertoire HTBI primers. TCRdb's own reprocessing of the public reads used fastp at Q25 and MiXCR and kept productive beta chains. Rows with a matching CDR3 protein are joined into one entry that keeps the most common DNA and genes. In all, the sample holds a few hundred thousand distinct CDR3 sequences, and about 20% of those were seen once. The ten largest clones take up about an eighth of the sample. Read against the paper, the sample's time point label means: persistent/refractory GD, antithyroid drugs over 5 years with positive TRAb. RNA was extracted from PBMCs in TRIzol for both TCR sequencing and RNA sequencing.

The sequenced sample was peripheral blood mononuclear cells (PBMCs), obtained when the disease was refractory, from a patient treated with antithyroid drugs. These receptors originate from a female donor with Graves disease.

This clonotype was observed a handful of times. The CDR3 region is CASSLGGFQGYTF. CDR3 DNA: TGTGCCAGCAGTTTAGGGGGGTTTCAGGGCTACACCTTC. The chain joins TRBV27 to TRBJ1-2, with D possibly TRBD1 on 5 matching bases. Germline V lookup: CDR1 MNHEY, CDR2 SMNVEV (reference sequence). Trimming cost V 2 bases and J 8 bases, with 12 bases left between them. The CDR3 consists of 13 residues.

The chain joins TRBV27 to TRBJ2-7, with a possible D match to TRBD1 (7 bases). V was shortened by 1 base and J by 3 bases, with 31 bases between the two germline ends. Germline V gives CDR1 MNHEY, CDR2 SMNVEV (reference sequence). The CDR3 extends over 21 amino acids. This chain's CDR3 is CASSLFSIPPPLRQGGYEQYF. The CDR3 DNA is TGTGCCAGCAGTTTATTCTCGATTCCACCCCCTCTCCGACAGGGAGGCTACGAGCAGTACTTC.

This clonotype was observed at least ten times. CDR3 in DNA: TGTGCCAGCAGTTACCGTACAGGGGGAGGAGGCTACACCTTC. This translates into CASSYRTGGGGYTF. The J gene is TRBJ1-2, the V gene TRBV6-5, with 8 positions matching TRBD1. V was pared by 2 bases and J by 8 bases, with 7 bases of the junction left unmatched. The germline CDR1 and CDR2 sequences are MNHEY and SVGAGI. The CDR3 consists of 14 residues.

In this sample, this clonotype turned up many times. Here the CDR3 reads CASSSPAGQSYSNQPQHF. CDR3 in DNA: TGTGCCAGCAGTTCCCCGGCAGGGCAGTCCTATAGCAATCAGCCCCAGCATTTT. The chain employs TRBV28 and TRBJ1-5; TRBD1 is a possible D gene (5 bases). This CDR3 region has 18 residues. CDR1 is MDHEN, CDR2 SYDVKM, per germline. V dropped 4 bases and J dropped 0 bases, with 19 bases sitting between them.

This clonotype was recorded many times. This chain joins TRBV2 and TRBJ2-7; 8 bases are shared with TRBD2. The CDR3 is 14 amino acids. V trimming: 6 bases; J trimming: 4 bases; junction bases outside the gene matches: 8. CDR1 and CDR2 (germline): SNHLY, FYNNEI. CDR3 sequence (DNA): TGTGCCAGCAGCAGCGGGGGCTCCCTTTACGAGCAGTACTTC. It encodes CASSSGGSLYEQYF. Full variable domain (remainder filled in from reference TRBV2 and TRBJ2-7): EPEVTQTPSHQVTQMGQEVILRCVPISNHLYFYWYRQILGQKVEFLVSFYNNEISEKSEIFDDQFSVERPDGSNFTLKIRSTKLEDSAMYFCASSSGGSLYEQYFGPGTRLTVT.

This clonotype has ten or more counts. The chain is built from TRBV28 and TRBJ2-7; possibly TRBD1 or TRBD2 for D (6 bases each). The CDR3 spans 12 residues. Germline V gene data show CDR1 as MDHEN and CDR2 as SYDVKM. With 6 bases removed from V and 6 bases from J, the gap between germline ends came to 12 bases. In nucleotides, the CDR3 is TGTGCCAGCAGCGGCAGGGGAGGCGAGCAGTACTTC. As protein: CASSGRGGEQYF.

This clonotype was seen many times. The V call is TRBV28, the J call TRBJ2-3; 11 bases align to TRBD2. Germline CDR1 reads MDHEN; CDR2 reads SYDVKM. CDR3 length: 17 residues. V lost 4 bases and J lost 6; bases outside the gene matches: 12. CDR3 region: CASSSPRLAGGLDTQYF. In DNA form, the CDR3 reads TGTGCCAGCAGTTCTCCCCGGCTAGCGGGAGGCCTTGATACGCAGTATTTT.

V gene TRBV27 combines with J gene TRBJ1-5; D may be TRBD1 (6 bases). Germline CDR1 reads MNHEY; CDR2 reads SMNVEV (reference sequence). V dropped 6 bases and J dropped 4 bases, with 13 bases sitting between them. This CDR3 region has 14 residues. In DNA, the CDR3 is TGTGCCAGCAGCCCGAGGGGGAATAATCAGCCCCAGCATTTT. It yields the protein CASSPRGNNQPQHF.

With respect to this clonotype: A far larger clone is just one base off, so this is likely a read error. The chain couples TRBV6-2 or TRBV6-3 to TRBJ2-7, with D perhaps matching TRBD2 (5 bases). The CDR3 is 15 residues long. Trimming removed 5 bases at V and 2 bases at J, with 16 bases between. Germline V gene lookup returns CDR1 MNHEY and CDR2 SVGEGT. The CDR3 region is CASSPSGGPTYEQYF. CDR3 coding DNA: TGTGCCAGCAGTCCGTCGGGCGGGCCGACCTACGAGCAGTACTTC.

The J gene is TRBJ1-5, the V gene TRBV10-3; D might be TRBD1 (6 bases). Trimming took 3 bases from V and 5 from J, leaving 14 bases between them. Germline CDR1 reads ENHRY; CDR2 reads SYGVKD. The CDR3 has 15 residues. CDR3 protein: CAISERGLNDQPQHF. DNA for the CDR3: TGTGCCATCAGTGAACGGGGGCTTAACGATCAGCCCCAGCATTTT.

This clonotype was recorded once. This chain uses TRBV4-1 with TRBJ1-1; D possibly corresponds to TRBD1 (5 bases). CDR1 and CDR2 (germline): MGHRA, YSYEKL. This CDR3 contains 16 residues. V was trimmed by 0 bases and J by 11 bases, leaving 22 bases between them. This CDR3 is CASSQDRFRDGVGAFF. The CDR3 bases are TGCGCCAGCAGCCAAGATCGCTTCCGGGACGGAGTAGGGGCTTTCTTT.

V usage is TRBV6-2 or TRBV6-3 and J usage is TRBJ1-1, with 7 bases lining up with TRBD1. Germline V CDR1 and CDR2: MNHEY, SVGEGT. The CDR3 sequence is 14 residues long. The trim removed 6 bases at V and 8 bases at J, leaving 12 bases unmatched. The CDR3 region is CASRYTGENWEAFF. CDR3 DNA: TGTGCCAGCAGGTATACAGGGGAAAATTGGGAAGCTTTCTTT.

Comment on this clonotype: Since a much larger clone is just one base distant, this may be a read error. The V and J genes are TRBV5-1 and TRBJ1-2; D not certain. CDR3 size: 13 residues. Per germline, CDR1 SGHRS and CDR2 YFSETQ. Here the CDR3 reads CAGSSGNSDGYTF. CDR3 sequence (DNA): TGCGCCGGCAGCTCCGGAAATTCCGATGGCTACACCTTC.

The sample holds many counts of this clonotype. CDR3 in DNA: TGTGCCACCAGTGATCCCGAGGAGACCCAGTACTTC. It codes for CATSDPEETQYF. V usage is TRBV24-1 and J usage is TRBJ2-5; D not certain. This CDR3 region has 12 residues. V was clipped by 3 bases and J by 5 bases, with 6 bases between them. Germline loops: CDR1 KGHDR, CDR2 SFDVKD.

This clonotype was counted ten times or more. This chain connects TRBV11-2 to TRBJ1-5, with D possibly matching TRBD1 (5 bases). The CDR3 is made up of 12 amino acids. Trimming took 5 bases from V and 5 from J, leaving 7 bases between them. The germline gives CDR1 SGHAT, CDR2 FQNNGV. The CDR3 sequence is CASSRGDQPQHF. In DNA form, the CDR3 reads TGTGCCAGCAGCCGGGGGGATCAGCCCCAGCATTTT.

This clonotype came up a few times. The chain links TRBV29-1 to TRBJ2-2; no clear D. CDR3 length equals 13 residues. CDR1 SQVTM and CDR2 ANQGSEA come from the germline V gene. Trimming cost V 3 bases and J 6 bases, with 11 bases left between them. As DNA, the CDR3 is TGCAGCGTTGACCCAGGCATTTCCGGGGAGCTGTTTTTT. Encoded protein: CSVDPGISGELFF.

The V call is TRBV20-1, the J call TRBJ2-7; D is possibly TRBD2 (7 bases). The germline gives CDR1 DFQATT, CDR2 SNEGSKA (reference sequence). Trimming stripped 5 bases from V and 10 bases from J, with 18 bases between. This CDR3 is 12 amino acids long. Here the CDR3 DNA reads TGCAGTGCTCTGGGGGGGGCAAAGGATCAGTACTTC. The encoded protein is CSALGGAKDQYF.

Many counts were recorded for this clonotype. The chain has TRBV2 and TRBJ2-5, with D perhaps matching TRBD1 (6 bases). CDR3 length: 16 amino acids. CDR1 is SNHLY, CDR2 FYNNEI, per germline. V lost 6 bases, J lost 4 bases, and 21 bases lay in between. CDR3 coding DNA: TGTGCCAGCAGGAACTGGGGGCAGGGTGGTATAGAGACCCAGTACTTC. It translates to CASRNWGQGGIETQYF.

About this clonotype itself: This may be a read error, as it is one base from a much larger clone. This chain connects TRBV10-3 to TRBJ2-5, with D perhaps TRBD2 (6 bases). Germline V CDR1 and CDR2: ENHRY, SYGVKD. V was pared by 0 bases and J by 4 bases, with 12 bases between. The CDR3 is 15 residues long. In DNA, the CDR3 is TGTGCCATCAGTGAGTCGGGTGGAGGGGCAGAGACCCAGTACTTC. Encoded protein: CAISESGGGAETQYF.

Only a few counts were recorded for this clonotype. V is TRBV3-1 and J is TRBJ1-1; D is unresolved. Germline V lookup: CDR1 LGHDT, CDR2 YNNKEL (reference sequence). This CDR3 spans 14 amino acids. The V end lost 6 bases, the J end lost 4 bases, and 15 bases lay between the germline ends. The CDR3 DNA follows: TGTGCCAGCAGAACTACAATGACGCGCACTGAAGCTTTCTTT. It codes for CASRTTMTRTEAFF.

The chain employs TRBV18 and TRBJ2-1; no reliable D call. CDR3 length: 16 amino acids. Germline values: CDR1 KGHSH, CDR2 LQKENI. The germline V and J ends were trimmed by 0 bases and 8 bases, with 17 bases remaining between them. CDR3 protein: CASSPPGSPVVDEQFF. CDR3 bases: TGTGCCAGCTCACCACCCGGGTCCCCGGTGGTCGATGAGCAGTTCTTC.

In its sample, this clonotype was seen a few times. V and J are TRBV6-1 and TRBJ1-1, with D uncertain. Germline CDR1 MNHNS, CDR2 SASEGT. V dropped 7 bases and J dropped 8 bases, with 11 bases sitting between them. This CDR3 region has 11 residues. CDR3 coding DNA: TGTGCCAGCACCGGGGTGGGAGAAGCTTTCTTT. Protein sequence: CASTGVGEAFF.

Concerning this clonotype itself: This may be a read error, as it is one base from a much larger clone. The chain has TRBV7-2 and TRBJ1-2; D uncertain. Germline assignment: CDR1 SGHTA and CDR2 FQGNSA. CDR3 length: 15 residues. The V end was cut by 5 bases, the J end by 0 bases, with 13 bases between. The CDR3 region is CTSSGGGPANYGYTF. CDR3 DNA sequence: TGTACCAGCAGCGGCGGCGGACCTGCTAACTATGGCTACACCTTC.

This clonotype showed up many times. In DNA form, the CDR3 reads TGTGCCAGCAGCTTAGGGGGCGGGGCCGGTTCACCCCTCCACTTT. This encodes CASSLGGGAGSPLHF. J is TRBJ1-6 and V is TRBV7-2; possible D gene TRBD1, 5 bases. The germline V and J ends were trimmed by 1 base and 9 bases, with 13 bases remaining between them. Germline V lookup: CDR1 SGHTA, CDR2 FQGNSA. The CDR3 consists of 15 residues.

J is TRBJ2-7 and V is TRBV7-2, with D perhaps TRBD1 (7 bases). This CDR3 spans 14 amino acids. CDR1 and CDR2 from the germline V gene are SGHTA and FQGNSA. Trimming pared 2 bases from V and 7 bases from J, leaving 15 bases between. CDR3 amino acids: CASSLFQGGREQYF. DNA for the CDR3: TGTGCCAGCAGCTTATTTCAGGGGGGTCGGGAGCAGTACTTC. The entire variable domain, with the rest obtained from reference TRBV7-2 and TRBJ2-7, is as follows: GAGVSQSPSNKVTEKGKDVELRCDPISGHTALYWYRQSLGQGLEFLIYFQGNSAPDKSGLPSDRFSAERTGGSVSTLTIQRTQQEDSAVYLCASSLFQGGREQYFGPGTRLTVT.

The chain recombines TRBV7-2 with TRBJ2-3, with D unclear. The CDR3 runs 14 residues. CDR1 SGHTA and CDR2 FQGNSA come from the germline V gene. Trimming stripped 4 bases from V and 4 bases from J, with 12 bases between. The CDR3 DNA is TGTGCCAGCAGCTCCCCGGCAGGACCAGATACGCAGTATTTT. Translated, it gives CASSSPAGPDTQYF.

This clonotype appeared many times. The chain recombines TRBV7-3 with TRBJ1-6; D perhaps matches TRBD1 (6 bases). Looked up from germline, CDR1 is SGHTA and CDR2 is FQGTGA. V lost 3 bases, J lost 9 bases, and 15 bases lay in between. The CDR3 loop spans 15 amino acids. The CDR3 DNA sequence: TGTGCCAGCAGCTTGTTCGGGCAGGGGAGTTCACCCCTCCACTTT. Translating it yields CASSLFGQGSSPLHF.

This clonotype was counted many times. The gene calls are TRBV6-5 and TRBJ1-1; D unclear. Trimming shortened V by 2 bases and J by 1 base, and 5 bases separated the two germline ends. This CDR3 contains 13 residues. Germline V gene data show CDR1 as MNHEY and CDR2 as SVGAGI. The CDR3 DNA reads TGTGCCAGCAGTTACAGCAGGAACACTGAAGCTTTCTTT. Protein product: CASSYSRNTEAFF.

This clonotype was counted many times. Written as DNA, the CDR3 is TGTGCCAGCAGTGAACTGGGGTCTGGAAACACCATATATTTT. Translating it yields CASSELGSGNTIYF. The chain combines TRBV2 with TRBJ1-3; D not resolved. Between the trimmed V and J ends, which lost 2 bases and 1 base, there was a span of 6 bases. This CDR3 contains 14 residues. The germline V gene encodes CDR1 SNHLY and CDR2 FYNNEI.

Comments on this clonotype: A junction boundary mismatches the germline segment, possibly from a read error. The genes are TRBV28 and TRBJ2-7; the D is unclear. The germline V gene has CDR1 MDHEN and CDR2 SYDVKM. CDR3 length: 11 amino acids. The DNA of the CDR3 is TGTGTCAGCAGTTTTTCCTACGAGCAGTACTTC. This gives the protein CVSSFSYEQYF.

This clonotype was seen many times. V and J are TRBV6-1 and TRBJ2-7; either TRBD1 or TRBD2 may supply D (5 bases each). This CDR3 is 13 amino acids long. The V end lost 5 bases, the J end lost 0 bases, and 8 bases lay between the germline ends. Germline lookup yields CDR1 MNHNS and CDR2 SASEGT. The CDR3 coding sequence is TGTGCCAGCAGTAGGGACGTCTCCTACGAGCAGTACTTC. Amino acids: CASSRDVSYEQYF.

The chain carries TRBV12-3 or TRBV12-4 and TRBJ1-4, with 8 bases lining up with TRBD1. The ends lost 5 bases at V and 8 bases at J; junction bases unmatched: 13. The CDR3 totals 16 residues. CDR3 protein: CASSSRDRNFREKLFF. The CDR3 region has the DNA TGTGCCAGCAGTAGCCGGGACAGGAATTTTCGGGAAAAACTGTTTTTT.